Presented here are 20 T cell receptor beta chains from one specimen sequenced in a study of pediatric ulcerative colitis. Rectal tissue came from one to two pinch biopsies taken at colonoscopy. Sequencing was performed with immunoSEQ multiplex PCR; in TCRdb, only in-frame clones are kept and a portion is missing. The sample gives about 35,000 clones, 81% of which show up once; approximately 1% is in the top ten. The sequencing sample was made of gut tissue. These receptors all come from a boy aged 5-17 years with mild ulcerative colitis.

This clone was seen only once. The genes are TRBV6-1 and TRBJ1-1; D is possibly TRBD1 (5 bases). Trimming left V 4 bases short and J 1 base short, with 19 bases between. Germline CDR1 MNHNS, CDR2 SASEGT. The CDR3 totals 17 residues. CDR3: CASSGGRESGGNTEAFF. The CDR3 coding sequence is TGTGCCAGCAGTGGAGGTCGAGAGAGCGGGGGGAACACTGAAGCTTTCTTT.

The rearrangement uses TRBV5-4 and TRBJ1-2, with D perhaps matching TRBD1 (5 bases). The CDR3 sequence is 15 residues long. Per germline, CDR1 SGHNT and CDR2 YYREEE (reference sequence). V was shortened by 5 bases and J by 8 bases, with 22 bases between the two germline ends. CDR3 bases: TGTGCCAGCAGATTGAATATCGGGGACCTGGGCGGCTACACCTTC. Translation gives CASRLNIGDLGGYTF.

The genes are TRBV6-5 and TRBJ2-7; D is possibly TRBD1 or TRBD2 (5 bases each). This CDR3 has 13 amino acids. The germline V and J ends were trimmed by 10 bases and 2 bases, with 15 bases remaining between them. Germline V gene sequence: CDR1 MNHEY, CDR2 SVGAGI. CDR3 nucleotides: TGTGCCATCGCCCGGGGACCAACCTACGAGCAGTACTTC. The encoded protein is CAIARGPTYEQYF.

The chain couples TRBV7-9 to TRBJ1-5; D remains unclear. V lost 0 bases and J 4 bases, leaving 4 bases between the germline ends. Germline V gene lookup returns CDR1 SEHNR and CDR2 FQNEAQ (reference sequence). There are 13 residues in the CDR3. Here the CDR3 reads CASSLAFNQPQHF. CDR3 nucleotide sequence: TGTGCCAGCAGCTTAGCTTTTAATCAGCCCCAGCATTTT.

The rearrangement uses TRBV6-1 and TRBJ2-5; D is undetermined. Germline CDR1 is MNHNS and CDR2 is SASEGT. Trimming pared 6 bases from V and 3 bases from J, leaving 14 bases between. The CDR3 is 14 amino acids. CDR3 loop: CASSPGWGKETQYF. The DNA of the CDR3 is TGTGCCAGCAGCCCCGGGTGGGGTAAAGAGACCCAGTACTTC.

The CDR3 coding sequence is TGTGCCAGTAGTCTACGATTGCAGACTACTAACTATGGCTACACCTTC. This encodes CASSLRLQTTNYGYTF. The chain uses TRBV19 and TRBJ1-2; D gene unclear. Germline V lookup: CDR1 LNHDA, CDR2 SQIVND (reference sequence). The CDR3 has 16 amino acids. Trimming left V 5 bases short and J 0 bases short, with 16 bases between.

This clone occurred once. This chain uses TRBV12-5 with TRBJ2-7; possible D gene TRBD1, 6 bases. V dropped 5 bases and J dropped 3 bases, with 8 bases sitting between them. CDR3 length equals 12 residues. Per germline, CDR1 LGHNT and CDR2 FRNRAP. Here the CDR3 DNA reads TGTGCTAGTGGTCGGGACAACTACGAGCAGTACTTC. Amino acid sequence: CASGRDNYEQYF.

This rearrangement joins TRBV7-9 to TRBJ1-1; D remains ambiguous. The germline gives CDR1 SEHNR, CDR2 FQNEAQ (reference sequence). This CDR3 is 14 amino acids long. Trimming took off 5 bases at V and 0 bases at J, with 10 bases between the two ends. The CDR3 nucleotides are TGTGCCAGCAGCCGACCCCGTTTGAACACTGAAGCTTTCTTT. This translates into CASSRPRLNTEAFF.

Points on this clone: One end of the junction fails to match germline, which may point to a read error. This chain links TRBV5-1 with TRBJ2-5; the match to TRBD1 covers 7 bases. This CDR3 region has 14 residues. Germline V CDR1 and CDR2: SGHRS, YFSETQ. CDR3 sequence reads: CASTLTGYQETQYF. The CDR3 DNA reads TGCGCCAGCACCTTGACAGGGTACCAAGAGACCCAGTACTTC.

This chain connects TRBV5-1 to TRBJ1-1, with 7 positions matching TRBD1. The CDR3 is 14 residues long. The trim removed 4 bases at V and 5 bases at J, leaving 8 bases unmatched. CDR1 is SGHRS, CDR2 YFSETQ, per germline. The CDR3 nucleotides read TGCGCCAGCAGCCCAGGCCAGGGGGGGACTGAAGCTTTCTTT. Its protein product is CASSPGQGGTEAFF.

The chain couples TRBV30 to TRBJ2-3, with a tentative D call TRBD2 (6 bases). The CDR3 extends over 17 amino acids. CDR1 and CDR2 (germline): GTSNPN, SVGIG (reference sequence). V was clipped by 0 bases and J by 2 bases, with 18 bases between them. CDR3: CAWSVRSSVIITDTQYF. The CDR3 nucleotides are TGTGCCTGGAGTGTACGGTCTAGCGTGATTATCACAGATACGCAGTATTTT.

The CDR3 nucleotides read TGTGCCAGCAGCTCGGGACAGGAGGATGGCTACACCTTC. Its protein product is CASSSGQEDGYTF. J is TRBJ1-2 and V is TRBV7-9, with 8 bases identical to TRBD1. The ends lost 4 bases at V and 6 bases at J; junction bases unmatched: 4. The CDR3 consists of 13 residues. The germline gives CDR1 SEHNR, CDR2 FQNEAQ (reference sequence).

This clone came up a few times. The V gene is TRBV4-1, the J gene TRBJ1-3; D gene ambiguous. Germline V CDR1 and CDR2: MGHRA, YSYEKL. The CDR3 is 15 residues long. The V end was cut by 1 base, the J end by 11 bases, with 18 bases between. The chain's CDR3 is CASSQGQGEGSPIYF. CDR3 coding DNA: TGCGCCAGCAGCCAAGGGCAAGGCGAAGGAAGCCCCATATATTTT.

V usage is TRBV6-4 and J usage is TRBJ2-1, with 10 bases lining up with TRBD2. This CDR3 is 15 amino acids long. J gave up 4 bases and V 4 bases, and 4 bases lay outside the gene matches. Looked up from germline, CDR1 is MRHNA and CDR2 is SNTAGT. The CDR3 nucleotides read TGTGCCAGCAGTGCTGGACTAGCGGAGTACAATGAGCAGTTCTTC. This codes for CASSAGLAEYNEQFF.

This clone was found a few times. The V call is TRBV18, the J call TRBJ1-1; D is uncertain. Germline CDR1 KGHSH, CDR2 LQKENI. Trimming cost V 0 bases and J 0 bases, with 2 bases left between them. CDR3 length: 13 amino acids. CDR3 nucleotides: TGTGCCAGCTCACCACCCTTGAACACTGAAGCTTTCTTT. This sequence encodes CASSPPLNTEAFF.

The chain uses TRBV19 and TRBJ2-1, with D uncertain. Germline V CDR1 and CDR2: LNHDA, SQIVND (reference sequence). The V gene lost 5 bases and the J gene lost 5 bases, with 4 bases spanning the gap. The CDR3 loop spans 11 amino acids. The CDR3 DNA follows: TGTGCCAGTAGTCTCGACAATGAGCAGTTCTTC. Its translation is CASSLDNEQFF.

The V and J genes are TRBV19 and TRBJ1-4; maybe TRBD1 (5 bases). V lost 3 bases to trimming and J lost 4 bases, with 9 bases between them. The CDR3 has 14 amino acids. Germline V CDR1 and CDR2: LNHDA, SQIVND (reference sequence). The CDR3: CASSIGRVNEKLFF. In nucleotides, the CDR3 is TGTGCCAGTAGTATCGGCAGGGTTAATGAAAAACTGTTTTTT.

The chain is built from TRBV18 and TRBJ1-4, with 8 bases matching TRBD1. V lost 1 base to trimming and J lost 0 bases; unmatched junction nucleotides: 1. CDR3 length equals 16 residues. Germline assignment: CDR1 KGHSH and CDR2 LQKENI. Written as DNA, the CDR3 is TGTGCCAGCTCACCACAGACAGGGGCAACTAATGAAAAACTGTTTTTT. This gives the protein CASSPQTGATNEKLFF.

The chain recombines TRBV30 with TRBJ2-7, with unresolved D. Trimming took off 5 bases at V and 4 bases at J, with 9 bases between the two ends. The length of the CDR3 is 11 residues. Germline assignment: CDR1 GTSNPN and CDR2 SVGIG (reference sequence). CDR3 in amino acids: CAWGVLYEQYF. The CDR3 DNA is TGTGCCTGGGGGGTCCTTTACGAGCAGTACTTC. Full variable domain (outside the CDR3, taken from reference TRBV30 and TRBJ2-7): SQTIHQWPATLVQPVGSPLSLECTVEGTSNPNLYWYRQAAGRGLQLLFYSVGIGQISSEVPQNLSASRPQDRQFILSSKKLLLSDSGFYLCAWGVLYEQYFGPGTRLTVT.

The V gene is TRBV30, the J gene TRBJ2-5; D gene ambiguous. The CDR3 consists of 14 residues. Deletions cut 2 bases from V and 5 bases from J, with 15 bases between. Germline CDR1 and CDR2: GTSNPN and SVGIG (reference sequence). DNA for the CDR3: TGTGCCTGGAGTCTGCTGAGCCGCGGTGAGACCCAGTACTTC. As protein: CAWSLLSRGETQYF.